This T cell receptor beta chain originates from a study of T cell changes during pregnancy in multiple sclerosis. Profiled with immunoSEQ multiplex PCR; TCRdb holds only in-frame clones, not every one. The sample contains around 100,000 clones, roughly nine tenths of which appear only once. The CDR3 is 14 residues long. Germline trimming cut 4 bases from V and 8 bases from J; bases unmatched to any gene: 11. CDR1 is SGDLS and CDR2 is YYNGEE in the germline V gene. This receptor was obtained from a female donor with multiple sclerosis, enrolled in a pregnancy study. This chain links TRBV9 with TRBJ1-2; 7 bases map to TRBD1. Sequenced here: peripheral blood, sampled in the third trimester of pregnancy. CDR3 nucleotide sequence: TGTGCCAGCAGCCCCAGACAGGGAAAAGGGGGCTACACCTTC. Amino acids: CASSPRQGKGGYTF.